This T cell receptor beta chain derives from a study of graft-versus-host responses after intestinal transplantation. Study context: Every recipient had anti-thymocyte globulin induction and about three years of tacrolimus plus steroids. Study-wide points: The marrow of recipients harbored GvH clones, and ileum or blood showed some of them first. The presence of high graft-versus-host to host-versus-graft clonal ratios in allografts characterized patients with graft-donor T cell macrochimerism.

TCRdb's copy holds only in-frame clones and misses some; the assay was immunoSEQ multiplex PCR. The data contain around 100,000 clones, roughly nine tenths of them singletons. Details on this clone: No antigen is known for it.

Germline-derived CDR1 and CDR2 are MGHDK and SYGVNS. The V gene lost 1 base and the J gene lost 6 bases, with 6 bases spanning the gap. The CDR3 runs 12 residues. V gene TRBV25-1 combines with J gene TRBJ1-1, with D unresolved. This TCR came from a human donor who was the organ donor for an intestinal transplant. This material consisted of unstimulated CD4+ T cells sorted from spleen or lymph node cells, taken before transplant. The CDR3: CASSELKAEAFF. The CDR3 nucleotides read TGTGCCAGCAGTGAATTGAAGGCTGAAGCTTTCTTT.